The 2 T cell receptor beta chains listed next were all sequenced from one sample in a study of shared clonotypes between healthy human individuals. Clones were read by immunoSEQ multiplex PCR, and TCRdb kept only the in-frame ones, dropping some. The table shows around 700,000 clones, with approximately 79% occurring only once. The specimen was memory CD4+ T cells sorted from blood. Stated subset: CD45RA-negative fraction. Receptor source: a woman aged 25 to 39 in good health.

The genes are TRBV10-1 and TRBJ2-2, with 8 bases identical to TRBD1. This CDR3 has 14 amino acids. The J segment lost 7 bases and the V segment lost 4 bases, leaving 5 bases of the junction unmatched. Germline CDR1 and CDR2: WNHNN and SYGVQD (reference sequence). CDR3 loop: CASSAQGANGELFF. In DNA form, the CDR3 reads TGCGCCAGCAGTGCGCAGGGGGCCAACGGGGAGCTGTTTTTT.

This clone was recorded many times. This rearrangement joins TRBV27 to TRBJ1-3; no reliable D call. CDR1 is MNHEY and CDR2 is SMNVEV in the germline V gene (reference sequence). V shed 4 bases and J shed 0 bases, with 10 bases lying between them. The CDR3 sequence is 15 residues long. The CDR3 reads CASSSRKSSGNTIYF. The CDR3 DNA is TGTGCCAGCAGTTCAAGGAAAAGCTCTGGAAACACCATATATTTT.